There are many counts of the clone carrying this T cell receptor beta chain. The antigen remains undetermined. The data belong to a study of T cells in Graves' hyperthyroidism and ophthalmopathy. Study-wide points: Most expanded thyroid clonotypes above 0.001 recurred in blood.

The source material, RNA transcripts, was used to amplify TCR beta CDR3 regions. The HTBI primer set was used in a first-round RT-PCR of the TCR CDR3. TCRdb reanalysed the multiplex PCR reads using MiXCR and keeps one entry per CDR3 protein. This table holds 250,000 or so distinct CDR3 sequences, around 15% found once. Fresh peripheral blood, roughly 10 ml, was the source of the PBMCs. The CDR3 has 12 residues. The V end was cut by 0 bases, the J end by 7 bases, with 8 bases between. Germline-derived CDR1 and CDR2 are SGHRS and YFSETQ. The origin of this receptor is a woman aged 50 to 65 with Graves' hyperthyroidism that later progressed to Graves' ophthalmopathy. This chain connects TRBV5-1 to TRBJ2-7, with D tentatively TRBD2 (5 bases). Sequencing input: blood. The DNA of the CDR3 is TGCGCCAGCAGCTTGGCCGGGATTGAGCAGTACTTC. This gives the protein CASSLAGIEQYF.